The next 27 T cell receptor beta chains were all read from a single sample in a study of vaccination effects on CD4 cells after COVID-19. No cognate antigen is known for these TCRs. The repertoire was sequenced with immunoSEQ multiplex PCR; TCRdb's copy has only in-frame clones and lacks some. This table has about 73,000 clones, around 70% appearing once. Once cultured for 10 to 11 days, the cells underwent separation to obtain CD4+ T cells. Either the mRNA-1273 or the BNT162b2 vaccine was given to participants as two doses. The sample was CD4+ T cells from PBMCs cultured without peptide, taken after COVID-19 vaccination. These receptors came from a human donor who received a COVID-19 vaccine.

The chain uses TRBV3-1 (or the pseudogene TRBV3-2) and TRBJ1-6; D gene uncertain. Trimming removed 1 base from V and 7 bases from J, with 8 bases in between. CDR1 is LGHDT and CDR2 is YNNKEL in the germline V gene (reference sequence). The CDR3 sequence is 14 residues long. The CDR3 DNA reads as TGTGCCAGCAGCCAAGTACATTCAAATTCACCCCTCCACTTT. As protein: CASSQVHSNSPLHF.

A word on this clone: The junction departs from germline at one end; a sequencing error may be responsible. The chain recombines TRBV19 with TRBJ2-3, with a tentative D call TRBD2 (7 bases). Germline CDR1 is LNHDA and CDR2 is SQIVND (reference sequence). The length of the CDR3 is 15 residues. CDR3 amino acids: CASSRGGPLTDTQYF. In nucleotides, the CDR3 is TGTGCCAGCAGTAGGGGGGGGCCACTCACAGATACGCAGTATTTT.

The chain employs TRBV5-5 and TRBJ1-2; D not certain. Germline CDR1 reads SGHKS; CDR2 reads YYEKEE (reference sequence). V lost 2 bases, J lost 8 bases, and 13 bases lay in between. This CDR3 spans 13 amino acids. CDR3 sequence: CASSFSLREGYTF. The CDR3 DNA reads TGTGCCAGCAGCTTTTCCCTTCGAGAGGGCTACACCTTC.

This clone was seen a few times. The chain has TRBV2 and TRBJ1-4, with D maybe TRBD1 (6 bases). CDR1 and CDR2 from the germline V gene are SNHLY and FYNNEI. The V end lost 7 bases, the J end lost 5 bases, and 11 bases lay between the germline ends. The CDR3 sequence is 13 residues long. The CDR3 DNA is TGTGCCAGCACCCCAGGGGAGAATGAAAAACTGTTTTTT. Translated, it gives CASTPGENEKLFF.

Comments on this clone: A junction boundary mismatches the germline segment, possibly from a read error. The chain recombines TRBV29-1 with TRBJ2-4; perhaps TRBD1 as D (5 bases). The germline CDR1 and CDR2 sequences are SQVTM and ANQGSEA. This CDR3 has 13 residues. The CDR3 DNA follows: TGCAGCGTGGAAGACAGAGTCAAAAACATTCAGTACTTC. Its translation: CSVEDRVKNIQYF.

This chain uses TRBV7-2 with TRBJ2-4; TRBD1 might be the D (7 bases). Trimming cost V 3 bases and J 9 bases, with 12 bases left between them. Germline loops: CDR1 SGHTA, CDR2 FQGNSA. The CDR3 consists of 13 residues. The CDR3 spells CASSFDREAIQYF. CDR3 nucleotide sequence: TGTGCCAGCAGCTTCGACAGGGAGGCCATTCAGTACTTC.

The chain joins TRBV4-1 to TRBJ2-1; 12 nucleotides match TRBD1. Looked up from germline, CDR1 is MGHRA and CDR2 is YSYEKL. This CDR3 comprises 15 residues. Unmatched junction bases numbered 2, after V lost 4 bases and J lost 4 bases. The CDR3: CASSPGQGAYNEQFF. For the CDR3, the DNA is TGCGCCAGCAGCCCGGGACAGGGGGCGTACAATGAGCAGTTCTTC.

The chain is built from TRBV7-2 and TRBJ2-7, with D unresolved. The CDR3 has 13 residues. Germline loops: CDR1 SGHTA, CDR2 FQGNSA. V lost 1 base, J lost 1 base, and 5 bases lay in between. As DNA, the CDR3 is TGTGCCAGCAGCTTAGAGGTGTCCTACGAGCAGTACGTC. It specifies CASSLEVSYEQYV.

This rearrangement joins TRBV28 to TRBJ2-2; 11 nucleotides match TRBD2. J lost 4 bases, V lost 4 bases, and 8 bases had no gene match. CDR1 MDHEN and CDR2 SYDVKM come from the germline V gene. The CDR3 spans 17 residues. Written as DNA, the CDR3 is TGTGCCAGCAGTTACCCTAGCGGGGGGCCATTCACCGGGGAGCTGTTTTTT. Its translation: CASSYPSGGPFTGELFF.

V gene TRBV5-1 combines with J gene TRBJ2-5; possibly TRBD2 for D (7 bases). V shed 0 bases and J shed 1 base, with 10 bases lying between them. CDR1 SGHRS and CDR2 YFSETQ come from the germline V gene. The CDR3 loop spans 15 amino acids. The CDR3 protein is CASSLVGGAQETQYF. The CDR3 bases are TGCGCCAGCAGCTTGGTGGGGGGGGCCCAAGAGACCCAGTACTTC.

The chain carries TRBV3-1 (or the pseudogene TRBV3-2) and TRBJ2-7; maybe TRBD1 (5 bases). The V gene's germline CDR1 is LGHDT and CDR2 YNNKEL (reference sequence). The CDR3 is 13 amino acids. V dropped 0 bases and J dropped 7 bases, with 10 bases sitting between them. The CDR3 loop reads CASSQDGAREQYV. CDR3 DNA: TGTGCCAGCAGCCAAGATGGGGCGCGGGAGCAGTACGTC.

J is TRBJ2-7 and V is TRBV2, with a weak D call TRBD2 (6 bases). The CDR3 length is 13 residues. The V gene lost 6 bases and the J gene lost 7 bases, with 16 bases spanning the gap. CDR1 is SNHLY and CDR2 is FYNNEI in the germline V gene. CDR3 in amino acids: CASRGDSLGEQYV. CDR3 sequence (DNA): TGTGCCAGCAGAGGGGACTCCCTGGGGGAGCAGTACGTC.

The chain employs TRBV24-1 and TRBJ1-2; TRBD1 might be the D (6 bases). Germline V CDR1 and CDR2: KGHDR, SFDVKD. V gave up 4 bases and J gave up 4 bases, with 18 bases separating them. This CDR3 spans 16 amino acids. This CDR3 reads CATSDRTEQGSYGYTF. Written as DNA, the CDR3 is TGTGCCACCAGTGACCGCACGGAGCAGGGGAGCTATGGCTACACCTTC.

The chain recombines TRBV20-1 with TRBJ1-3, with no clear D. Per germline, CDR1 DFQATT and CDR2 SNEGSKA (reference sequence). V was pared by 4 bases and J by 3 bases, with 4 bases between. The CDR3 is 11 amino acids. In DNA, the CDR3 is TGCAGTGCTATGGGTGGAAACACCATATATTTT. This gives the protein CSAMGGNTIYF.

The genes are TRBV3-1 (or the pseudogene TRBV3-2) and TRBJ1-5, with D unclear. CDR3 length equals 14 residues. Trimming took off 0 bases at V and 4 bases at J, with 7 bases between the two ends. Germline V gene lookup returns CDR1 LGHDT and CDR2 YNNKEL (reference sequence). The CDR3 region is CASSQDERNQPQHF. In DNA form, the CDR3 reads TGTGCCAGCAGCCAAGACGAGAGAAATCAGCCCCAGCATTTT.

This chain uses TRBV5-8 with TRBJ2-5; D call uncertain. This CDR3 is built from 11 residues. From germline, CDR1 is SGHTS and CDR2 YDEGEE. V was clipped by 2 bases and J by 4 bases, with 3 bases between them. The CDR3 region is CASSFRETQYF. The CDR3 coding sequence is TGTGCCAGCAGCTTTCGAGAGACCCAGTACTTC.

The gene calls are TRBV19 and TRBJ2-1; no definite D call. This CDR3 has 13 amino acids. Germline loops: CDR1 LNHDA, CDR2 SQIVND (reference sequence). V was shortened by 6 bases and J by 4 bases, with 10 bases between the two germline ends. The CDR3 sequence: CASSLTPYNEQFF. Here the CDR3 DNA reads TGTGCCAGTAGCCTCACACCGTACAATGAGCAGTTCTTC. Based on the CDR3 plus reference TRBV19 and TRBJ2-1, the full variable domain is DGGITQSPKYLFRKEGQNVTLSCEQNLNHDAMYWYRQDPGQGLRLIYYSQIVNDFQKGDIAEGYSVSREKKESFPLTVTSAQKNPTAFYLCASSLTPYNEQFFGPGTRLTVL.

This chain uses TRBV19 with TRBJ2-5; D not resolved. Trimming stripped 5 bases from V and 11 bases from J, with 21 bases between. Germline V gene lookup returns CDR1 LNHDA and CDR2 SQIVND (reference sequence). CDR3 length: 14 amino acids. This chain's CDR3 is CASSPPGNAVPQYF. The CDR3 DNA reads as TGTGCCAGTAGTCCCCCCGGCAACGCAGTCCCGCAGTACTTC.

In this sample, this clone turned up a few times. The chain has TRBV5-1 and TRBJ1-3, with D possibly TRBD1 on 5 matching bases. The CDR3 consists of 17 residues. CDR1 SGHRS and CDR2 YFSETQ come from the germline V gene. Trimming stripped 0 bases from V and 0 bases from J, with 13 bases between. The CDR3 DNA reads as TGCGCCAGCAGCTTGGGACAGAGGCTTAGCTCTGGAAACACCATATATTTT. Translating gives CASSLGQRLSSGNTIYF. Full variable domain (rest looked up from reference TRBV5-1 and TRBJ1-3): KAGVTQTPRYLIKTRGQQVTLSCSPISGHRSVSWYQQTPGQGLQFLFEYFSETQRNKGNFPGRFSGRQFSNSRSEMNVSTLELGDSALYLCASSLGQRLSSGNTIYFGEGSWLTVV.

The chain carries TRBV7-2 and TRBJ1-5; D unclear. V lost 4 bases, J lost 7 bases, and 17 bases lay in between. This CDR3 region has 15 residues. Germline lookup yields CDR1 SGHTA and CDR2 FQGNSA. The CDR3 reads CASSWYYSDGQPQHF. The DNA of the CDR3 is TGTGCCAGCAGCTGGTATTACTCAGACGGGCAGCCCCAGCATTTT.

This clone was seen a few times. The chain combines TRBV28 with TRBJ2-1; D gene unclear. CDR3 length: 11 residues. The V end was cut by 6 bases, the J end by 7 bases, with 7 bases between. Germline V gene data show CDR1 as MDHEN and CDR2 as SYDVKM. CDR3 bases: TGTGCCAGCAGCTCACGGAATGAGCAGTTCTTC. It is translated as CASSSRNEQFF.

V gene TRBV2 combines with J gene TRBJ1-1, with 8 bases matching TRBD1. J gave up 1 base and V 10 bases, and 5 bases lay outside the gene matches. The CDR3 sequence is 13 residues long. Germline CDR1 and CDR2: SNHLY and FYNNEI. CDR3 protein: CATRTGGNTEAFF. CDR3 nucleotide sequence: TGTGCCACACGAACAGGGGGGAACACTGAAGCTTTCTTT.

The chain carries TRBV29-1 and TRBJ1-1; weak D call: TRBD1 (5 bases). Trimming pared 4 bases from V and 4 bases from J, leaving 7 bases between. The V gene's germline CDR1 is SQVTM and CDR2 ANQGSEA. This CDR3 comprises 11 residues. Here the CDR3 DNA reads TGCAGCGTTGTGGGGGTCACTGAAGCTTTCTTT. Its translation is CSVVGVTEAFF.

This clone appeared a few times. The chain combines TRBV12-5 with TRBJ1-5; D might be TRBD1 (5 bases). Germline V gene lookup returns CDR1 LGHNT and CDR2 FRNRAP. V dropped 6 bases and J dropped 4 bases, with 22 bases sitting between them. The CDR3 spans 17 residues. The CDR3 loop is CASGSEGWGTRNQPQHF. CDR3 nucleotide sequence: TGTGCTAGTGGCTCAGAGGGGTGGGGCACAAGAAATCAGCCCCAGCATTTT.

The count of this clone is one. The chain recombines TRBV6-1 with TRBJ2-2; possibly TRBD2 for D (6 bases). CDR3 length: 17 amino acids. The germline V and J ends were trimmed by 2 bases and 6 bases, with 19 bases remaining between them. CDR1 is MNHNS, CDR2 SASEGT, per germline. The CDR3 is CASSELGRRTIAGELFF. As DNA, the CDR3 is TGTGCCAGCAGTGAATTGGGGAGGAGGACTATCGCCGGGGAGCTGTTTTTT.

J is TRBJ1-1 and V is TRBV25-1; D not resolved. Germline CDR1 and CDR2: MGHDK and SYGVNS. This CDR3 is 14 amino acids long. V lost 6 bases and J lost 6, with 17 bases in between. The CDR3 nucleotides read TGTGCCAGCAGCCAAACTTGGGGTAGGTCTGAAGCTTTCTTT. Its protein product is CASSQTWGRSEAFF.

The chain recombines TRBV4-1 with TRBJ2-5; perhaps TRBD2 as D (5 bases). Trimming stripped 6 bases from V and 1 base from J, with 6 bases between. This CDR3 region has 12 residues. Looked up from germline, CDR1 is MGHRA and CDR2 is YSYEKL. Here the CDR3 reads CASRGSQETQYF. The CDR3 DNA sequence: TGCGCCAGCAGGGGGAGCCAAGAGACCCAGTACTTC.